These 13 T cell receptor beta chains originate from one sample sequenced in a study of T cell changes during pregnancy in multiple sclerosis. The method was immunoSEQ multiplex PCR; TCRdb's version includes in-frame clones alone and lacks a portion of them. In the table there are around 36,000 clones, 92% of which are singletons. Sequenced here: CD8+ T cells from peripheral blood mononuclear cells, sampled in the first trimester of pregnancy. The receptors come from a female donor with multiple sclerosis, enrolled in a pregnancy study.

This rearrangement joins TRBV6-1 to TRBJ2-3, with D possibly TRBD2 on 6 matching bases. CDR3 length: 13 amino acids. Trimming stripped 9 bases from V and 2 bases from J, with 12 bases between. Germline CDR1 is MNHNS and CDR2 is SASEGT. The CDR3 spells CASSGGVTDTQYF. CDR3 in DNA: TGTGCCAGTAGCGGTGGGGTCACAGATACGCAGTATTTT.

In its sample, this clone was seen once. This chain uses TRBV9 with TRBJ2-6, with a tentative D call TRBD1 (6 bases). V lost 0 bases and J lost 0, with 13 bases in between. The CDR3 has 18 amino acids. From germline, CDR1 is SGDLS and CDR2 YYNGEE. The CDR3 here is CASSVGRDKNSGANVLTF. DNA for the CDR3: TGTGCCAGCAGCGTAGGTCGGGACAAAAACTCTGGGGCCAACGTCCTGACTTTC.

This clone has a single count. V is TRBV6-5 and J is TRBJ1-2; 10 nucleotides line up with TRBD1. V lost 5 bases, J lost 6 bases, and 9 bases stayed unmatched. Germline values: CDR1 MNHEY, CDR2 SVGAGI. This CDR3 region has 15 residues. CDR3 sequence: CASSPGVGQGDGYTF. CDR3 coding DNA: TGTGCCAGCAGTCCTGGGGTAGGACAGGGGGATGGCTACACCTTC.

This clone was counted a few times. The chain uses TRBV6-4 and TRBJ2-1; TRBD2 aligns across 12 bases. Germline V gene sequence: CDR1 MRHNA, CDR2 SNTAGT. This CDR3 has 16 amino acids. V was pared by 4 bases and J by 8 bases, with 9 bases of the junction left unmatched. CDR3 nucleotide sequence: TGTGCCAGCAGTGGGTCTAGCGGGGGGGCTTCGGATGAGCAGTTCTTC. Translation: CASSGSSGGASDEQFF.

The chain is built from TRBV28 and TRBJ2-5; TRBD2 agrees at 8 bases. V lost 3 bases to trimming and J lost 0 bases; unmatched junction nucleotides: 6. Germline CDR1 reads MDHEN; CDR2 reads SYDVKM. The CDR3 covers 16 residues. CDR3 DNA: TGTGCCAGCAGTTTTGGGGCGGGGGGTCACCAAGAGACCCAGTACTTC. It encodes CASSFGAGGHQETQYF. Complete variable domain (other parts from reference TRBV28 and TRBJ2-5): DVKVTQSSRYLVKRTGEKVFLECVQDMDHENMFWYRQDPGLGLRLIYFSYDVKMKEKGDIPEGYSVSREKKERFSLILESASTNQTSMYLCASSFGAGGHQETQYFGPGTRLLVL.

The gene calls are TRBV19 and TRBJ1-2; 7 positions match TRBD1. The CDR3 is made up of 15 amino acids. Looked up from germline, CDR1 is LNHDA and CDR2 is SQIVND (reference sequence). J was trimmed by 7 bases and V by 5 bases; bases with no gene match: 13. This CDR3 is CASSPADRVTVGYTF. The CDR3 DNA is TGTGCCAGTAGTCCGGCAGACAGGGTGACGGTTGGCTACACCTTC.

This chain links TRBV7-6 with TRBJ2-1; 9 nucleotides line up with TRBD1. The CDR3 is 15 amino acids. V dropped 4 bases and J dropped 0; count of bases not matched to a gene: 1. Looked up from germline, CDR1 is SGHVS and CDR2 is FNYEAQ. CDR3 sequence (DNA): TGTGCCAGCAGCTCGGACAGGGGCTCCTACAATGAGCAGTTCTTC. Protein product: CASSSDRGSYNEQFF.

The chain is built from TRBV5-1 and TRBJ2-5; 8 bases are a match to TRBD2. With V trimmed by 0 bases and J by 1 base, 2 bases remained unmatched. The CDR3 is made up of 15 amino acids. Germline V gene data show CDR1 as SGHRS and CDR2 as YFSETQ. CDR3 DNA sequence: TGCGCCAGCAGCTTGGGCGGGGGGTTCCAAGAGACCCAGTACTTC. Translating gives CASSLGGGFQETQYF.

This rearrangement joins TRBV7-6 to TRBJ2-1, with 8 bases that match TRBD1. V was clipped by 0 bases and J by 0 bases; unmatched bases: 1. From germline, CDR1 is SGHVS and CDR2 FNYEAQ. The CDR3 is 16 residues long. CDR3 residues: CASSLAGQVSYNEQFF. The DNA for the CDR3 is TGTGCCAGCAGCTTAGCGGGACAGGTCTCCTACAATGAGCAGTTCTTC. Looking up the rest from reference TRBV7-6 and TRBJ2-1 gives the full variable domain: GAGVSQSPRYKVTKRGQDVALRCDPISGHVSLYWYRQALGQGPEFLTYFNYEAQQDKSGLPNDRFSAERPEGSISTLTIQRTEQRDSAMYRCASSLAGQVSYNEQFFGPGTRLTVL.

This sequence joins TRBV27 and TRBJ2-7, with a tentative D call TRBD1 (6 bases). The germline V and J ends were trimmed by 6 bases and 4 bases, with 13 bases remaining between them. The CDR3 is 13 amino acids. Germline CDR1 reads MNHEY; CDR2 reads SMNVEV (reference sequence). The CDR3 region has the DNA TGTGCCAGCAGCCAAACAGGGTATTACGAGCAGTACTTC. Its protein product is CASSQTGYYEQYF.

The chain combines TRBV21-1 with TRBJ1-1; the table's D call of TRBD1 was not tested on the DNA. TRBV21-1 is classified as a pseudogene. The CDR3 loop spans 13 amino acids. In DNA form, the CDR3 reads TGTGCCAGCTGTGAGAGACAGATGGCTGAAGCTTTCTTT. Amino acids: CASCERQMAEAFF.

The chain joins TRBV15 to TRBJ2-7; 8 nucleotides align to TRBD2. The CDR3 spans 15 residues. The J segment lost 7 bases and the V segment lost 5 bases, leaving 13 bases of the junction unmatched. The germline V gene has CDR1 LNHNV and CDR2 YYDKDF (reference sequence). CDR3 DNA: TGTGCCACCAGCGGAACGATTAGCGGGGCCTCTGAGCAGTACTTC. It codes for CATSGTISGASEQYF.

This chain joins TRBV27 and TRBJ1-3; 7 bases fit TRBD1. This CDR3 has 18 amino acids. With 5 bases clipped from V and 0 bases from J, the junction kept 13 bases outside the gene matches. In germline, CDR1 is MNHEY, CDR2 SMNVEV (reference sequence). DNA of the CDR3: TGTGCCAGCAGTCTAAAATGGGGGGACAGACCCTCTGGAAACACCATATATTTT. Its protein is CASSLKWGDRPSGNTIYF.